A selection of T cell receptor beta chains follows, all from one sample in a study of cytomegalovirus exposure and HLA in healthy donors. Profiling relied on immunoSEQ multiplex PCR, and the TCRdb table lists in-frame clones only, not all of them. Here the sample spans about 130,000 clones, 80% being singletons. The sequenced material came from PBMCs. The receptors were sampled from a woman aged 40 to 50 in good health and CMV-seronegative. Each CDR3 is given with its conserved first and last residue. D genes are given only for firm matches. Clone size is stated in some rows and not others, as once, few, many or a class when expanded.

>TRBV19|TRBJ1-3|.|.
TGTGCCAGTGGATTGACAGGAGGTGGAAACACCATATATTTT
CASGLTGGGNTIYF
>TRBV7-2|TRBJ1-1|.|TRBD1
TGTGCCAGCAGCCTAATTTCAGGGGGCACTGAAGCTTTCTTT
CASSLISGGTEAFF
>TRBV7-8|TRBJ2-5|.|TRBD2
TGTGCCAGCAGCTTATCCCGGCTAGCGGGAGTCGAGACCCAGTACTTC
CASSLSRLAGVETQYF
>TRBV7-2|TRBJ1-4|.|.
TGTGCCAGCAGCCTTTCGGGGGACGGTGTTGAAAAACTGTTTTTT
CASSLSGDGVEKLFF
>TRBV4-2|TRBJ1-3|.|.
TGTGCCAGCAGCCAAGAACAGGGCAGGGTCGCTGGAAACACCATATATTTT
CASSQEQGRVAGNTIYF
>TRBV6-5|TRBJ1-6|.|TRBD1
TGTGCCAGCGGACAGGGCGATTCACCCCTCCACTTT
CASGQGDSPLHF
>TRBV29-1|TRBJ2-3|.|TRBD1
TGCAGCGCCTCAGCCCCCAGGGACAGATACACAGATACGCAGTATTTT
CSASAPRDRYTDTQYF
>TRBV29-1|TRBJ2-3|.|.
TGCAGCGTTGGGGGTCCTGGGACACTAAGCACAGATACGCAGTATTTT
CSVGGPGTLSTDTQYF
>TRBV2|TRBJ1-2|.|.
TGTGCCAGCAGTGAAGGGAGGGAACGCTACACCTTC
CASSEGRERYTF
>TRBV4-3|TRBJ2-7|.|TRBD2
TGCGCCAGCAGCCAAACTAGCGGGAGTGTCTACGAGCAGTACTTC
CASSQTSGSVYEQYF
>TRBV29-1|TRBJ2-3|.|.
TGCAGCGTTGGCGGTCGGGGCGGGACGGGTACAGATACGCAGTATTTT
CSVGGRGGTGTDTQYF
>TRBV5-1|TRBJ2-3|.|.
TGCGCCAGCAGCTTGGCAGGGGCGACAGATACGCAGTATTTT
CASSLAGATDTQYF
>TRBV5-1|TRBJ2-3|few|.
TGCGCCAGCAGCTCCATGACAGATACGCAGTATTTT
CASSSMTDTQYF
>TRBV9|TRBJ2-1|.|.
TGTGCCAGCAGCGTAGGACAGAATGAGCAGTTCTTC
CASSVGQNEQFF